This T cell receptor (beta chain) came from a study of cytomegalovirus exposure and HLA in healthy donors. PCR amplification relied on 60 Vbeta primers (plus 13 Jbeta primers). Measured with immunoSEQ multiplex PCR; TCRdb has only the in-frame clones, and not every one. The repertoire holds over 110,000 clones, with approximately 78% as singletons. Overall study results and limits: Near-uniform donor sequencing depth was presumed by presence/absence analyses. Highly shared variants forming one cluster were likely a sequencing artifact.

Trimming took off 7 bases at V and 8 bases at J, with 12 bases between the two ends. Germline CDR1 is SEHNR and CDR2 is FQNEAQ (reference sequence). CDR3 size: 12 residues. As concerns this clone: As yet, its antigen is unknown.

The chain combines TRBV7-9 with TRBJ2-1; D is perhaps TRBD2 (6 bases). This TCR was recovered from a woman aged 40 to 50 in good health and CMV-seropositive. The sequencing input was PBMCs. Here the CDR3 reads CASNRLADEQFF. The CDR3 nucleotides read TGTGCCAGCAACCGCTTAGCGGATGAGCAGTTCTTC.